The 20 T cell receptor beta chains listed next were all sequenced from one sample in a study of cytomegalovirus exposure and HLA in healthy donors. The PCR made use of 60 Vbeta and 13 Jbeta primers. Profiled with immunoSEQ multiplex PCR; TCRdb holds only in-frame clones, not every one. This table has around 100,000 clones, around 85% appearing once. The specimen sequenced was PBMCs. All receptors derive from a man aged 40-49 years in good health and CMV-seropositive.

This clone occurred a few times. The chain has TRBV2 and TRBJ2-5; the D gene is possibly TRBD2 (5 bases). Trimming left V 2 bases short and J 7 bases short, with 14 bases between. Per the germline V gene, CDR1 is SNHLY and CDR2 is FYNNEI. The length of the CDR3 is 14 residues. The CDR3 loop is CASSEQDVRGTQYF. DNA for the CDR3: TGTGCCAGCAGTGAACAGGACGTCCGGGGGACCCAGTACTTC.

The V and J genes are TRBV6-6 and TRBJ2-5; perhaps TRBD1 as D (6 bases). The J call is in doubt because the DNA end fits TRBJ2-7 better. This CDR3 contains 13 residues. Germline CDR1 MNHNY, CDR2 SVGAGI (reference sequence). CDR3 nucleotides: TGTGCCAGCAGGAACAGGGATTACTACGAGCAGTACTTC. Translating gives CASRNRDYYEQYF.

This chain links TRBV7-9 with TRBJ2-2; D gene uncertain. The CDR3 has 14 amino acids. Trimming left V 5 bases short and J 7 bases short, with 14 bases between. In germline, CDR1 is SEHNR, CDR2 FQNEAQ (reference sequence). In DNA form, the CDR3 reads TGTGCCAGCAGCGCGGCAAGGTTGGGCGGGGAGCTGTTTTTT. Its translation: CASSAARLGGELFF.

Of note for this clone: A read error may account for a junction end that differs from germline. The J gene is TRBJ1-3, the V gene TRBV7-9, with TRBD1 matching over 7 bases. The CDR3 extends over 15 amino acids. CDR1 SEHNR and CDR2 FQNEAQ come from the germline V gene (reference sequence). The CDR3 protein is CSSSLTGSEGNTIYF. The DNA for the CDR3 is TGTTCCAGCAGCTTGACAGGGTCGGAGGGGAACACCATATATTTT.

The J gene is TRBJ2-7, the V gene TRBV5-1; 11 nucleotides match TRBD1. Germline trimming cut 2 bases from V and 3 bases from J; bases unmatched to any gene: 1. CDR3 length equals 14 residues. CDR1 SGHRS and CDR2 YFSETQ come from the germline V gene. The CDR3 region has the DNA TGCGCCAGCAGCTTAGGGACAGGGGGCTACGAGCAGTACTTC. Encoded protein: CASSLGTGGYEQYF.

The chain uses TRBV6-4 and TRBJ1-1, with TRBD1 as a possible D gene (6 bases). Germline V gives CDR1 MRHNA, CDR2 SNTAGT. The ends were cut back, 8 bases at V and 1 base at J, with 17 bases in the middle. The CDR3 runs to 15 residues. CDR3 bases: TGTGCCAGCCGGGCAGGGGAGGGTAGGAACACTGAAGCTTTCTTT. Its translation: CASRAGEGRNTEAFF.

The chain recombines TRBV19 with TRBJ1-2; 11 nucleotides align to TRBD1. V dropped 7 bases and J dropped 7; count of bases not matched to a gene: 5. Germline-derived CDR1 and CDR2 are LNHDA and SQIVND (reference sequence). The CDR3 has 13 amino acids. The CDR3 DNA is TGTGCCAGTATCGGACAGGGGGCTGGTGGCTACACCTTC. Residues: CASIGQGAGGYTF.

The chain has TRBV7-2 and TRBJ2-7, with 7 nucleotides matching TRBD1. Germline V lookup: CDR1 SGHTA, CDR2 FQGNSA. The junction had 5 bases not matched to a gene; V was cut back by 5 bases and J by 4 bases. CDR3 length: 13 amino acids. CDR3 region: CASSRDSSYEQYF. DNA of the CDR3: TGTGCCAGCAGCCGGGACAGCTCTTACGAGCAGTACTTC.

The rearrangement links TRBV2 to TRBJ2-1, with 11 bases identical to TRBD2. V lost 3 bases and J lost 10; bases outside the gene matches: 2. CDR1 SNHLY and CDR2 FYNNEI come from the germline V gene. There are 13 residues in the CDR3. This CDR3 is CASSEGLAVEQFF. The CDR3, as DNA: TGTGCCAGCAGTGAGGGACTAGCGGTAGAGCAGTTCTTC.

The V call is TRBV7-9, the J call TRBJ2-1; 10 nucleotides align to TRBD2. J lost 8 bases, V lost 2 bases, and 6 bases had no gene match. Germline loops: CDR1 SEHNR, CDR2 FQNEAQ (reference sequence). CDR3 length equals 15 residues. CDR3 nucleotide sequence: TGTGCCAGCAGCTTACGCCGAGCGGGAGGGGATGAGCAGTTCTTC. Translated, it gives CASSLRRAGGDEQFF.

As for this clone: At the DNA level, this CDR3 is encoded by other sequences in the same sample as well. The gene calls are TRBV4-1 and TRBJ2-7; 9 bases fit TRBD1. CDR1 is MGHRA and CDR2 is YSYEKL in the germline V gene. The CDR3 contains 15 residues. Germline trimming cut 2 bases from V and 2 bases from J; bases unmatched to any gene: 4. The CDR3 sequence: CASSQPGQGAYEQYF. CDR3 sequence (DNA): TGCGCCAGCAGCCAACCGGGACAGGGAGCCTACGAGCAGTACTTC.

The sample holds a few counts of this clone. The chain is built from TRBV7-9 and TRBJ1-5; D ambiguous. Between the trimmed V and J ends, which lost 0 bases and 5 bases, there was a span of 5 bases. The CDR3 is 13 residues long. The germline V gene encodes CDR1 SEHNR and CDR2 FQNEAQ (reference sequence). CDR3 residues: CASSLASDQPQHF. The CDR3 DNA follows: TGTGCCAGCAGCTTAGCAAGCGATCAGCCCCAGCATTTT.

This chain links TRBV28 with TRBJ2-3; the D gene is possibly TRBD1 (6 bases). Germline V gene data show CDR1 as MDHEN and CDR2 as SYDVKM. The CDR3 is 15 residues long. V dropped 6 bases and J dropped 4 bases, with 17 bases sitting between them. CDR3 nucleotide sequence: TGTGCCAGCAGCGGTGGGGGCGAGGGACCAGATACGCAGTATTTT. Encoded protein: CASSGGGEGPDTQYF.

The chain recombines TRBV13 with TRBJ2-5, with 9 bases aligning to TRBD2. V shed 5 bases, J shed 3 bases, and the junction held 7 bases outside the gene matches. Germline CDR1 PRHDT, CDR2 FYEKMQ (reference sequence). The CDR3 is 15 residues long. CDR3 bases: TGTGCCAGCAGCAGTAGGCGGGAGGGGAAAGAGACCCAGTACTTC. Translated: CASSSRREGKETQYF.

This chain uses TRBV5-4 with TRBJ2-3, with 8 positions matching TRBD2. Trimming removed 4 bases from V and 6 bases from J; junction bases left unmatched: 10. Looked up from germline, CDR1 is SGHNT and CDR2 is YYREEE (reference sequence). This CDR3 is 15 amino acids long. The CDR3, as DNA: TGTGCCAGCAGCCCCCCGGGACTAGAATCTGATACGCAGTATTTT. Protein: CASSPPGLESDTQYF.

V gene TRBV19 combines with J gene TRBJ1-4, with 7 bases that match TRBD1. Germline CDR1 is LNHDA and CDR2 is SQIVND (reference sequence). The CDR3 has 18 residues. J gave up 8 bases and V 3 bases, and 18 bases lay outside the gene matches. This chain's CDR3 is CASSMELGGGAFLEKLFF. CDR3 DNA sequence: TGTGCCAGTAGTATGGAGCTTGGAGGGGGCGCTTTCCTGGAAAAACTGTTTTTT.

Written as DNA, the CDR3 is TGTGCCAGTAGTGTGCCGGGAGCTGAAGCTTTCTTT. Its protein product is CASSVPGAEAFF. The V call is TRBV19, the J call TRBJ1-1; D gene uncertain. Germline V gene sequence: CDR1 LNHDA, CDR2 SQIVND (reference sequence). The length of the CDR3 is 12 residues. V was shortened by 5 bases and J by 6 bases, with 10 bases between the two germline ends.

V is TRBV28 and J is TRBJ1-3; 7 positions match TRBD1. CDR3 size: 16 residues. V was pared by 1 base and J by 4 bases, with 7 bases of the junction left unmatched. Per the germline V gene, CDR1 is MDHEN and CDR2 is SYDVKM. This chain's CDR3 is CASSLLTGAEGNTIYF. For the CDR3, the DNA is TGTGCCAGCAGTTTATTAACAGGGGCGGAAGGAAACACCATATATTTT.

CDR3 sequence reads: CASSALAGTDTQYF. CDR3 nucleotide sequence: TGTGCCAGCAGCGCTCTAGCGGGAACAGATACGCAGTATTTT. The chain couples TRBV9 to TRBJ2-3, with TRBD2 identical over 9 bases. Per the germline V gene, CDR1 is SGDLS and CDR2 is YYNGEE. The CDR3 is made up of 14 amino acids. The V and J ends lost 3 bases and 3 bases, in that order; junction bases with no gene match: 2.

The rearrangement links TRBV5-1 to TRBJ1-6; 7 bases fit TRBD1. V lost 4 bases to trimming and J lost 6 bases; unmatched junction nucleotides: 4. There are 14 residues in the CDR3. Per germline, CDR1 SGHRS and CDR2 YFSETQ. As DNA, the CDR3 is TGCGCCAGCAGCCGGGGACAGAGTAATTCACCCCTCCACTTT. Amino acids: CASSRGQSNSPLHF.